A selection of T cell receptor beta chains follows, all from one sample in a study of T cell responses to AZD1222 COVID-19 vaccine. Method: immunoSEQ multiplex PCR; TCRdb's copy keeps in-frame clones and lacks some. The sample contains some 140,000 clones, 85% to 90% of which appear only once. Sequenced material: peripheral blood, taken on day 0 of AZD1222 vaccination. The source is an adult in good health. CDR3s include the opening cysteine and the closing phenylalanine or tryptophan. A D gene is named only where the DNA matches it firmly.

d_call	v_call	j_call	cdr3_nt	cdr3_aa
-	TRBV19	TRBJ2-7	TGTGCCAGTAGTATAGAAGGGGGAAGGGACTACGAGCAGTACTTC	CASSIEGGRDYEQYF
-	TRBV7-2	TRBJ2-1	TGTGCCAGCAGCTCAAGGTTTGATCCTTACAATGAGCAGTTCTTC	CASSSRFDPYNEQFF
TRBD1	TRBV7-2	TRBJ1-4	TGTGCCAGCAGCATCGGGACAGGGAAAAAACTGTTTTTT	CASSIGTGKKLFF
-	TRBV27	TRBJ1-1	TGTGCCTCACTAAAACGGCGGGGCACGAACACTGAAGCTTTCTTT	CASLKRRGTNTEAFF
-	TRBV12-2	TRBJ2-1	TGTGCAAGTCGCTCCCGGCTAGAGCAGTTCTTC	CASRSRLEQFF
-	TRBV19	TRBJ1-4	TGTGCCAGTAGTATAATAGGGGCTAATGAAAAACTGTTTTTT	CASSIIGANEKLFF
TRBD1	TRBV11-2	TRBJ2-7	TGTGCCAGCAGCTTTACGGACAGGGGTACATACGAGCAGTACTTC	CASSFTDRGTYEQYF
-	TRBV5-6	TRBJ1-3	TGTGCCAGCAGCCCATGGTCCTCTGGAAACACCATATATTTT	CASSPWSSGNTIYF
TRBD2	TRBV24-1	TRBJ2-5	TGTGCCACCGGGGCTAGCGGGAGGGGTCACCAAGAGACCCAGTACTTC	CATGASGRGHQETQYF
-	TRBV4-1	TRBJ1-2	TGCGCCAGCAGCCAGAACGGCGGCTACACCTTC	CASSQNGGYTF
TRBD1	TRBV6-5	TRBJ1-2	TGTGCCAGCAGTTACAGGCAGGGGGCTTACTATGGCTACACCTTC	CASSYRQGAYYGYTF
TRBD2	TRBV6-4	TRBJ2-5	TGTGCCAGACCTGGACTAGAGTGGGACGGCCCAGAAGAGACCCAGTACTTC	CARPGLEWDGPEETQYF
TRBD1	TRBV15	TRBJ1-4	TGTGCCACCAGGAGGGGACAGGGGTATCAAAAACTGTTTTTT	CATRRGQGYQKLFF
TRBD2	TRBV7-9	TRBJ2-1	TGTGCCAGCAGCTCTAGCGGGAGCAATGAGCAGTTCTTC	CASSSSGSNEQFF
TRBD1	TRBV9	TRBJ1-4	TGTGCCAGCAGCGTTGCCGGGACAGCTATAGAAAAACTGTTTTTT	CASSVAGTAIEKLFF